Listed here is a single T cell receptor beta chain. Measured with immunoSEQ multiplex PCR; TCRdb has only the in-frame clones, and not every one. The sample contains some 2,500,000 clones, just under 95% of which appear only once. Between the trimmed V and J ends, which lost 5 bases and 6 bases, there was a span of 14 bases. The CDR3 totals 14 residues. Per germline, CDR1 SGHTA and CDR2 FQGNSA. The sample originates from a study of shared clonotypes between healthy human individuals. The specimen sequenced was naive CD4+ T cells from PBMCs. Subset reported: CD45RA+ positively selected. The sequence was collected from a young man in good health. Some clones in this sample may be carry-over from other donors' samples. This chain uses TRBV7-2 with TRBJ2-1; D call uncertain. Written as DNA, the CDR3 is TGTGCCAGCAGCCTTTTTAGCAGCCTCAATGAGCAGTTCTTC. It translates to CASSLFSSLNEQFF. Full variable domain (remainder filled in from reference TRBV7-2 and TRBJ2-1): GAGVSQSPSNKVTEKGKDVELRCDPISGHTALYWYRQSLGQGLEFLIYFQGNSAPDKSGLPSDRFSAERTGGSVSTLTIQRTQQEDSAVYLCASSLFSSLNEQFFGPGTRLTVL.